Listed here is a single TCR beta chain. Every patient underwent thyroid surgery untreated. The sample originates from a study of metastatic and nonmetastatic thyroid tumors. The germline V gene has CDR1 DFQATT and CDR2 SNEGSKA (reference sequence). Trimming removed 6 bases from V and 2 bases from J; junction bases left unmatched: 9. This CDR3 has 14 amino acids. With MiXCR, TCRdb reprocessed the PCR reads. The sample gives around 61,000 clones, 30% of which show up once; more than 15% is in the top ten. This chain links TRBV20-1 with TRBJ2-7; 8 bases are a match to TRBD2. The receptor comes from a female donor with papillary thyroid cancer or a benign thyroid nodule (not recorded which). Some clones in this sample may be carry-over from other donors' samples. The sample consisted of blood. The CDR3 DNA sequence: TGCAGTGCACCTACTAGCGGCGCCGCCTACGAGCAGTACTTC. This encodes CSAPTSGAAYEQYF.